The 19 T cell receptor beta chains below were found in one sample sequenced in a study of blood T cell repertoires in COVID-19. Data came from immunoSEQ multiplex PCR; TCRdb stores just in-frame clones and leaves some out. The table lists some 250,000 clones, approximately 91% of them singletons. The sequenced sample was peripheral blood. The receptors stem from a woman between 25 and 40 years old with acute or convalescent COVID-19.

In this sample, this clone turned up a few times. J is TRBJ1-4 and V is TRBV29-1; D is undetermined. CDR3 length: 13 residues. Germline V gives CDR1 SQVTM, CDR2 ANQGSEA. The V end lost 2 bases, the J end lost 8 bases, and 12 bases lay between the germline ends. The CDR3 here is CSVELEGYEKLFF. The CDR3, as DNA: TGCAGCGTTGAATTGGAGGGTTACGAAAAACTGTTTTTT.

The chain combines TRBV12-3 or TRBV12-4 with TRBJ1-5; D call uncertain. The CDR3 is 13 residues long. V lost 1 base to trimming and J lost 4 bases, with 5 bases between them. The DNA for the CDR3 is TGTGCCAGCAGTTTAGTAGCGAATCAGCCCCAGCATTTT. This encodes CASSLVANQPQHF.

The genes are TRBV6-5 and TRBJ1-6, with no clear D. CDR1 and CDR2 from the germline V gene are MNHEY and SVGAGI. The V and J ends lost 2 bases and 7 bases respectively, with 12 bases between them. CDR3 size: 15 residues. CDR3 DNA: TGTGCCAGCAGTTACGGTGGGCAGATCAATTCACCCCTCCACTTT. Its protein product is CASSYGGQINSPLHF.

This chain links TRBV6-4 with TRBJ2-2, with TRBD2 matching over 8 bases. The V gene's germline CDR1 is MRHNA and CDR2 SNTAGT. This CDR3 has 15 amino acids. V was clipped by 3 bases and J by 0 bases; unmatched bases: 0. The CDR3 is CASSEAGANTGELFF. The CDR3 region has the DNA TGTGCCAGCAGTGAAGCGGGAGCGAACACCGGGGAGCTGTTTTTT.

The chain is built from TRBV29-1 and TRBJ1-2; no clear D gene. V was trimmed by 4 bases and J by 1 base, leaving 7 bases between them. The CDR3 consists of 12 residues. Per the germline V gene, CDR1 is SQVTM and CDR2 is ANQGSEA. CDR3 sequence: CSVAGSNYGYTF. CDR3 nucleotide sequence: TGCAGCGTTGCTGGGAGTAACTATGGCTACACCTTC.

The CDR3 reads CASSLAVVTRPSGGYTF. Written as DNA, the CDR3 is TGTGCCAGCAGCTTAGCGGTTGTTACTCGGCCGTCAGGTGGCTACACCTTC. The chain has TRBV7-2 and TRBJ1-2, with D hard to call. V was clipped by 0 bases and J by 7 bases, with 21 bases between them. The length of the CDR3 is 17 residues. CDR1 SGHTA and CDR2 FQGNSA come from the germline V gene.

The V call is TRBV6-5, the J call TRBJ1-5; 9 bases map to TRBD1. The V gene end was trimmed by 5 bases and the J gene end by 7 bases; junction bases not matched to a gene: 6. CDR3 length: 14 amino acids. Per the germline V gene, CDR1 is MNHEY and CDR2 is SVGAGI. CDR3 in amino acids: CASSTGGAEQPQHF. The DNA of the CDR3 is TGTGCCAGCAGTACAGGGGGCGCAGAACAGCCCCAGCATTTT.

J is TRBJ2-7 and V is TRBV19; D gene ambiguous. CDR1 and CDR2 from the germline V gene are LNHDA and SQIVND (reference sequence). Trimming removed 5 bases at V and 2 bases at J, with 10 bases between. The CDR3 has 13 residues. Written as DNA, the CDR3 is TGTGCCAGTAGTGATCGAGAGCCCTACGAGCAGTACTTC. Encoded protein: CASSDREPYEQYF.

This rearrangement joins TRBV7-9 to TRBJ1-1; TRBD1 matches 7 bases. This CDR3 spans 14 amino acids. In germline, CDR1 is SEHNR, CDR2 FQNEAQ (reference sequence). V was clipped by 7 bases and J by 2 bases; unmatched bases: 7. CDR3 DNA: TGTGCCAGCACCCTGACAGGGACCAACACTGAAGCTTTCTTT. It encodes CASTLTGTNTEAFF.

The V gene is TRBV9, the J gene TRBJ2-3; 7 nucleotides match TRBD2. V was clipped by 0 bases and J by 2 bases; unmatched bases: 12. CDR3 size: 18 residues. Germline V gene data show CDR1 as SGDLS and CDR2 as YYNGEE. CDR3 protein: CASSVASRLAGVTDTQYF. DNA of the CDR3: TGTGCCAGCAGCGTAGCTTCTCGACTAGCCGGAGTCACAGATACGCAGTATTTT.

The sample holds one count of this clone. The chain carries TRBV12-5 and TRBJ2-5, with 7 bases matching TRBD2. The CDR3 extends over 15 amino acids. Germline loops: CDR1 LGHNT, CDR2 FRNRAP. The V gene end was trimmed by 1 base and the J gene end by 2 bases; junction bases not matched to a gene: 4. The CDR3 is CASGLGEGFQETQYF. CDR3 in DNA: TGTGCTAGTGGTTTGGGGGAGGGGTTTCAAGAGACCCAGTACTTC.

The chain joins TRBV27 to TRBJ2-1, with TRBD2 matching over 7 bases. The CDR3 runs to 16 residues. Germline assignment: CDR1 MNHEY and CDR2 SMNVEV (reference sequence). Unmatched junction bases numbered 9, after V lost 0 bases and J lost 7 bases. CDR3 residues: CASSLSAGEFMNEQFF. The CDR3 DNA follows: TGTGCCAGCAGTTTATCCGCGGGAGAGTTTATGAATGAGCAGTTCTTC.

This clone was detected only once. The chain links TRBV25-1 to TRBJ2-7; TRBD1 agrees at 8 bases. Germline V gene lookup returns CDR1 MGHDK and CDR2 SYGVNS. V lost 3 bases and J lost 4; bases outside the gene matches: 8. The CDR3 covers 15 residues. DNA of the CDR3: TGTGCCAGCAGTGACGCAGGGGGCGCCTCTTACGAGCAGTACTTC. The encoded protein is CASSDAGGASYEQYF.

The chain links TRBV19 to TRBJ1-1, with D tentatively TRBD1 (6 bases). CDR3 length: 16 residues. V lost 3 bases, J lost 5 bases, and 19 bases lay in between. The germline V gene encodes CDR1 LNHDA and CDR2 SQIVND (reference sequence). CDR3 in amino acids: CASSIDQGWYGTEAFF. The CDR3 nucleotides are TGTGCCAGTAGTATCGATCAGGGGTGGTATGGGACTGAAGCTTTCTTT.

This clone has more than one count but fewer than ten. V is TRBV27 and J is TRBJ2-7, with 7 positions matching TRBD2. V trimming: 6 bases; J trimming: 0 bases; junction bases outside the gene matches: 8. Germline-derived CDR1 and CDR2 are MNHEY and SMNVEV (reference sequence). The CDR3 is 15 amino acids. The CDR3 loop is CASRISGFSSYEQYF. The CDR3, as DNA: TGTGCCAGCAGGATTAGCGGGTTCAGCTCCTACGAGCAGTACTTC.

The V call is TRBV10-3, the J call TRBJ1-6, with a weak D call TRBD1 (6 bases). Trimming removed 0 bases from V and 10 bases from J, with 10 bases in between. The germline gives CDR1 ENHRY, CDR2 SYGVKD. This CDR3 contains 14 residues. The CDR3 nucleotides read TGTGCCATCAGTGAGTCCGGGGGGCGGTCACCCCTCCACTTT. Amino acids: CAISESGGRSPLHF.

The chain recombines TRBV18 with TRBJ1-1, with no clear D. Deletions cut 1 base from V and 1 base from J, with 7 bases between. The CDR3 consists of 14 residues. CDR1 is KGHSH, CDR2 LQKENI, per germline. As DNA, the CDR3 is TGTGCCAGCTCACCACGTGTCGGGAACACTGAAGCTTTCTTT. This sequence encodes CASSPRVGNTEAFF.

CDR3 bases: TGTGCCAGTAGTTTCTTAGTTCAAGAGACCCAGTACTTC. Translating it yields CASSFLVQETQYF. This rearrangement joins TRBV19 to TRBJ2-5; D not certain. In germline, CDR1 is LNHDA, CDR2 SQIVND (reference sequence). The V end was cut by 5 bases, the J end by 2 bases, with 9 bases between. The CDR3 runs 13 residues.

The chain carries TRBV19 and TRBJ2-4, with D uncertain. This CDR3 has 13 amino acids. Germline assignment: CDR1 LNHDA and CDR2 SQIVND (reference sequence). Trimming removed 11 bases from V and 5 bases from J, with 16 bases in between. The CDR3 nucleotides are TGTGCCGCGAGCCCCCGTGAGGAAAACATTCAGTACTTC. It yields the protein CAASPREENIQYF.